Listed here are 31 T cell receptor beta chains from one sample, sequenced in a study of shared clonotypes between healthy human individuals. Naive CD8 cells, CD45RO-negative and positively selected for CCR7, excluded terminally differentiated effector memory CD45RA+ cells. The repertoire was sequenced with immunoSEQ multiplex PCR; TCRdb's copy has only in-frame clones and lacks some. This sample carries hundreds of thousands of clones, nearly 98% of them seen once, and the ten largest clones take 0.3%. The sequencing sample was made of naive CD8+ T cells sorted from blood. The receptors come from a man aged 25-45 years in good health.

This clone appeared once. The V call is TRBV9, the J call TRBJ1-1, with D uncertain. Germline V lookup: CDR1 SGDLS, CDR2 YYNGEE. This CDR3 comprises 14 residues. Trimming cost V 4 bases and J 2 bases, with 12 bases left between them. The CDR3 region has the DNA TGTGCCAGCAGCAACACAACGGTAAACACTGAAGCTTTCTTT. Translated, it gives CASSNTTVNTEAFF. Based on the CDR3 plus reference TRBV9 and TRBJ1-1, the full variable domain is DSGVTQTPKHLITATGQRVTLRCSPRSGDLSVYWYQQSLDQGLQFLIQYYNGEERAKGNILERFSAQQFPDLHSELNLSSLELGDSALYFCASSNTTVNTEAFFGQGTRLTVV.

The gene calls are TRBV7-2 and TRBJ2-2; 7 positions match TRBD2. Germline trimming cut 4 bases from V and 4 bases from J; bases unmatched to any gene: 3. In germline, CDR1 is SGHTA, CDR2 FQGNSA. This CDR3 region has 14 residues. In DNA, the CDR3 is TGTGCCAGCAGCTGGGGAGGGCTCACCGGGGAGCTGTTTTTT. This sequence encodes CASSWGGLTGELFF. The entire variable domain, with the rest obtained from reference TRBV7-2 and TRBJ2-2, is as follows: GAGVSQSPSNKVTEKGKDVELRCDPISGHTALYWYRQSLGQGLEFLIYFQGNSAPDKSGLPSDRFSAERTGGSVSTLTIQRTQQEDSAVYLCASSWGGLTGELFFGEGSRLTVL.

The chain employs TRBV27 and TRBJ2-1, with D tentatively TRBD1 (5 bases). V lost 0 bases and J 8 bases, leaving 8 bases between the germline ends. Germline V CDR1 and CDR2: MNHEY, SMNVEV (reference sequence). CDR3 length: 13 residues. The CDR3 is CASSLSRAHEQFF. The DNA for the CDR3 is TGTGCCAGCAGTTTATCCAGGGCCCATGAGCAGTTCTTC.

This chain links TRBV10-2 with TRBJ2-3, with a possible D match to TRBD2 (7 bases). The germline V gene encodes CDR1 WSHSY and CDR2 SAAADI. The CDR3 length is 15 residues. Trimming removed 7 bases at V and 5 bases at J, with 19 bases between. The chain's CDR3 is CASIPGRGYEDTQYF. The CDR3 bases are TGCGCCAGCATTCCGGGGAGGGGGTACGAAGATACGCAGTATTTT.

The gene calls are TRBV30 and TRBJ1-5; D remains unclear. V was cut by 2 bases and J by 7 bases, with 12 bases left in between. Germline values: CDR1 GTSNPN, CDR2 SVGIG (reference sequence). There are 13 residues in the CDR3. CDR3 in amino acids: CAWSSGSRQPQHF. CDR3 sequence (DNA): TGTGCCTGGAGTTCCGGGAGTAGGCAGCCCCAGCATTTT. Using reference TRBV30 and TRBJ1-5 for the parts outside the CDR3, the full variable domain is SQTIHQWPATLVQPVGSPLSLECTVEGTSNPNLYWYRQAAGRGLQLLFYSVGIGQISSEVPQNLSASRPQDRQFILSSKKLLLSDSGFYLCAWSSGSRQPQHFGDGTRLSIL.

The sample holds one count of this clone. J is TRBJ2-2 and V is TRBV11-3; no firm D call. This CDR3 has 14 residues. Trimming removed 1 base at V and 5 bases at J, with 8 bases between. Germline V gene lookup returns CDR1 SGHNT and CDR2 YENEEA. Here the CDR3 reads CASSLGRRTGELFF. The CDR3 coding sequence is TGTGCCAGCAGCTTAGGACGGCGGACCGGGGAGCTGTTTTTT.

The rearrangement links TRBV11-3 to TRBJ2-1; no clear D gene. V lost 0 bases, J lost 4 bases, and 19 bases lay in between. Germline values: CDR1 SGHNT, CDR2 YENEEA. The CDR3 extends over 18 amino acids. The CDR3 sequence is CASSLDPWQESTYNEQFF. As DNA, the CDR3 is TGTGCCAGCAGCTTAGATCCATGGCAGGAGTCAACTTACAATGAGCAGTTCTTC. Together with reference TRBV11-3 and TRBJ2-1, the CDR3 gives the full variable domain: EAGVVQSPRYKIIEKKQPVAFWCNPISGHNTLYWYLQNLGQGPELLIRYENEEAVDDSQLPKDRFSAERLKGVDSTLKIQPAELGDSAVYLCASSLDPWQESTYNEQFFGPGTRLTVL.

V gene TRBV27 combines with J gene TRBJ2-5; D perhaps matches TRBD2 (6 bases). Trimming took 3 bases from V and 4 from J, leaving 6 bases between them. The CDR3 length is 12 residues. Germline V gives CDR1 MNHEY, CDR2 SMNVEV (reference sequence). The CDR3 loop reads CASSLEGETQYF. Here the CDR3 DNA reads TGTGCCAGCAGTTTGGAGGGAGAGACCCAGTACTTC.

This clone was found once. V gene TRBV27 combines with J gene TRBJ2-1; 8 bases map to TRBD2. V dropped 6 bases and J dropped 3; count of bases not matched to a gene: 7. Germline lookup yields CDR1 MNHEY and CDR2 SMNVEV (reference sequence). The CDR3 runs to 15 residues. As DNA, the CDR3 is TGTGCCAGCAGGCTAGCGGGCGCAAGCTACAATGAGCAGTTCTTC. Residues: CASRLAGASYNEQFF.

V gene TRBV7-8 combines with J gene TRBJ2-2, with D unclear. V was clipped by 5 bases and J by 5 bases, with 9 bases between them. This CDR3 has 13 residues. CDR1 and CDR2 from the germline V gene are SGHVS and FQNEAQ. The CDR3 bases are TGTGCCAGCAGCCAACTCGAAACCGGGGAGCTGTTTTTT. It yields the protein CASSQLETGELFF.

In DNA form, the CDR3 reads TGCAGCGCTCTACCGGCGGAGTCGCCCTACGAGCAGTACTTC. It encodes CSALPAESPYEQYF. V and J are TRBV29-1 and TRBJ2-7, with no clear D. This CDR3 is built from 14 residues. V was cut by 7 bases and J by 2 bases, with 18 bases left in between. Germline CDR1 and CDR2: SQVTM and ANQGSEA.

This clone appeared a single time. This chain joins TRBV4-1 and TRBJ1-2, with 7 bases aligning to TRBD1. The CDR3 spans 15 residues. CDR1 and CDR2 (germline): MGHRA, YSYEKL. J gave up 1 base and V 1 base, and 3 bases lay outside the gene matches. The CDR3 loop reads CASSQGDSYNYGYTF. CDR3 DNA sequence: TGCGCCAGCAGCCAAGGGGACAGTTATAACTATGGCTACACCTTC.

This rearrangement joins TRBV4-1 to TRBJ2-7; TRBD2 might be the D (5 bases). V lost 1 base and J lost 6, with 16 bases in between. CDR1 is MGHRA and CDR2 is YSYEKL in the germline V gene. The CDR3 consists of 15 residues. This CDR3 is CASSQVSTAVGEQYF. In DNA, the CDR3 is TGCGCCAGCAGCCAAGTCAGTACAGCGGTAGGCGAGCAGTACTTC.

CDR3 sequence reads: CASSLNPGETQYF. CDR3 in DNA: TGTGCCAGCAGCTTAAATCCGGGTGAGACCCAGTACTTC. This chain links TRBV7-3 with TRBJ2-5, with no clear D. This CDR3 region has 13 residues. Germline CDR1 reads SGHTA; CDR2 reads FQGTGA. V shed 1 base and J shed 5 bases, with 8 bases lying between them.

This clone has a single count. The chain couples TRBV5-4 to TRBJ1-1; possibly TRBD1 for D (5 bases). Germline CDR1 SGHNT, CDR2 YYREEE (reference sequence). This CDR3 spans 13 amino acids. Trimming stripped 6 bases from V and 5 bases from J, with 14 bases between. The CDR3 nucleotides read TGTGCCAGCACCCCACCGGGGCGGACTGAAGCTTTCTTT. This sequence encodes CASTPPGRTEAFF. The full variable domain, in which reference TRBV5-4 and TRBJ1-1 provide the parts outside the CDR3, is ETGVTQSPTHLIKTRGQQVTLRCSSQSGHNTVSWYQQALGQGPQFIFQYYREEENGRGNFPPRFSGLQFPNYSSELNVNALELDDSALYLCASTPPGRTEAFFGQGTRLTVV.

The V gene is TRBV9, the J gene TRBJ2-1; perhaps TRBD2 as D (6 bases). The germline gives CDR1 SGDLS, CDR2 YYNGEE. The V end was cut by 3 bases, the J end by 0 bases, with 19 bases between. The CDR3 spans 18 residues. Written as DNA, the CDR3 is TGTGCCAGCAGCGCCCCCCTCGGAGGGACCGGCTCCTACAATGAGCAGTTCTTC. Amino acids: CASSAPLGGTGSYNEQFF. Filled out from reference TRBV9 and TRBJ2-1, the complete variable domain reads DSGVTQTPKHLITATGQRVTLRCSPRSGDLSVYWYQQSLDQGLQFLIQYYNGEERAKGNILERFSAQQFPDLHSELNLSSLELGDSALYFCASSAPLGGTGSYNEQFFGPGTRLTVL.

The chain is built from TRBV15 and TRBJ2-7; D may be TRBD1 (7 bases). With 6 bases removed from V and 3 bases from J, the gap between germline ends came to 15 bases. Germline V lookup: CDR1 LNHNV, CDR2 YYDKDF (reference sequence). This CDR3 comprises 14 residues. Written as DNA, the CDR3 is TGTGCCACCAGTATCGCAGGGGGGTTCTACGAGCAGTACTTC. It yields the protein CATSIAGGFYEQYF.

V and J are TRBV7-9 and TRBJ2-3; D unresolved. Germline lookup yields CDR1 SEHNR and CDR2 FQNEAQ (reference sequence). V was clipped by 5 bases and J by 4 bases, with 13 bases between them. The CDR3 covers 14 residues. In DNA form, the CDR3 reads TGTGCCAGCAGCCCCGACGTTTCCGCAGATACGCAGTATTTT. Amino acids: CASSPDVSADTQYF. Full variable domain (rest looked up from reference TRBV7-9 and TRBJ2-3): DTGVSQNPRHKITKRGQNVTFRCDPISEHNRLYWYRQTLGQGPEFLTYFQNEAQLEKSRLLSDRFSAERPKGSFSTLEIQRTEQGDSAMYLCASSPDVSADTQYFGPGTRLTVL.

This chain uses TRBV28 with TRBJ2-7; D not resolved. Germline V gives CDR1 MDHEN, CDR2 SYDVKM. Trimming removed 3 bases from V and 0 bases from J, with 9 bases in between. The CDR3 has 14 residues. The CDR3 protein is CASSFRMSSYEQYF. CDR3 bases: TGTGCCAGCAGTTTCCGTATGAGCTCCTACGAGCAGTACTTC.

The V and J genes are TRBV7-9 and TRBJ2-5, with 8 bases aligning to TRBD2. Germline trimming cut 5 bases from V and 1 base from J; bases unmatched to any gene: 3. The CDR3 is 14 residues long. Per germline, CDR1 SEHNR and CDR2 FQNEAQ (reference sequence). The chain's CDR3 is CASSPAGGQETQYF. The CDR3 DNA is TGTGCCAGCAGCCCCGCGGGGGGCCAAGAGACCCAGTACTTC. The full variable domain, with the rest looked up from reference TRBV7-9 and TRBJ2-5, is DTGVSQNPRHKITKRGQNVTFRCDPISEHNRLYWYRQTLGQGPEFLTYFQNEAQLEKSRLLSDRFSAERPKGSFSTLEIQRTEQGDSAMYLCASSPAGGQETQYFGPGTRLLVL.

The V gene is TRBV5-4, the J gene TRBJ2-1; unclear D gene. Germline V CDR1 and CDR2: SGHNT, YYREEE (reference sequence). Trimming stripped 2 bases from V and 6 bases from J, with 9 bases between. The CDR3 loop spans 13 amino acids. The CDR3: CASSFGDPNEQFF. Written as DNA, the CDR3 is TGTGCCAGCAGCTTTGGCGACCCCAATGAGCAGTTCTTC. Using reference TRBV5-4 and TRBJ2-1 for the parts outside the CDR3, the full variable domain is ETGVTQSPTHLIKTRGQQVTLRCSSQSGHNTVSWYQQALGQGPQFIFQYYREEENGRGNFPPRFSGLQFPNYSSELNVNALELDDSALYLCASSFGDPNEQFFGPGTRLTVL.

The rearrangement links TRBV28 to TRBJ2-1; no definite D call. V lost 5 bases to trimming and J lost 4 bases, with 3 bases between them. The CDR3 has 11 amino acids. CDR1 and CDR2 from the germline V gene are MDHEN and SYDVKM. This CDR3 reads CASSMYNEQFF. The CDR3 nucleotides read TGTGCCAGCAGTATGTACAATGAGCAGTTCTTC.

The J gene is TRBJ2-7, the V gene TRBV7-9, with D uncertain. Germline CDR1 is SEHNR and CDR2 is FQNEAQ (reference sequence). The CDR3 totals 13 residues. The V and J ends lost 5 bases and 5 bases respectively, with 13 bases between them. The CDR3 is CASSPRTRNEQYF. In DNA, the CDR3 is TGTGCCAGCAGCCCTCGGACCCGGAACGAGCAGTACTTC.

The rearrangement uses TRBV28 and TRBJ2-7; no firm D call. The CDR3 is made up of 13 amino acids. CDR1 and CDR2 (germline): MDHEN, SYDVKM. V lost 11 bases and J lost 0, with 14 bases in between. The CDR3 coding sequence is TGTGCCGGATCGTTAAGGAACTCCTACGAGCAGTACTTC. Amino acid sequence: CAGSLRNSYEQYF.

The rearrangement links TRBV27 to TRBJ2-7, with D possibly TRBD2 on 5 matching bases. This CDR3 is built from 14 residues. V was trimmed by 1 base and J by 0 bases, leaving 7 bases between them. Germline V gene sequence: CDR1 MNHEY, CDR2 SMNVEV (reference sequence). The CDR3 coding sequence is TGTGCCAGCAGTTTATTAGCGAGCTCCTACGAGCAGTACTTC. It encodes CASSLLASSYEQYF.

This clone was detected only once. This chain connects TRBV6-4 to TRBJ2-1; D is perhaps TRBD2 (6 bases). The germline CDR1 and CDR2 sequences are MRHNA and SNTAGT. Trimming shortened V by 5 bases and J by 0 bases, and 14 bases separated the two germline ends. CDR3 length equals 16 residues. In DNA, the CDR3 is TGTGCCAGCAGTCAGTTTAGCGGAAGCTCCTACAATGAGCAGTTCTTC. Amino acid sequence: CASSQFSGSSYNEQFF.

This chain links TRBV7-9 with TRBJ2-1; TRBD2 agrees at 9 bases. CDR3 length: 16 amino acids. The trim removed 5 bases at V and 5 bases at J, leaving 10 bases unmatched. From germline, CDR1 is SEHNR and CDR2 FQNEAQ (reference sequence). The CDR3 bases are TGTGCCAGCAGCCTCCATGCGGGAGGGCCCAACAATGAGCAGTTCTTC. Residues: CASSLHAGGPNNEQFF.

The chain uses TRBV27 and TRBJ2-7, with 7 bases lining up with TRBD2. Trimming cost V 6 bases and J 5 bases; bases outside gene matches: 13. Germline lookup yields CDR1 MNHEY and CDR2 SMNVEV (reference sequence). The length of the CDR3 is 15 residues. CDR3 sequence (DNA): TGTGCCAGCAGCCGACTGTCGACCGGGGGGAACGAGCAGTACTTC. Residues: CASSRLSTGGNEQYF.

This sequence joins TRBV29-1 and TRBJ2-7; either TRBD1 or TRBD2 may fit D (6 bases each). Trimming removed 4 bases at V and 7 bases at J, with 14 bases between. The CDR3 extends over 12 amino acids. CDR1 and CDR2 (germline): SQVTM, ANQGSEA. CDR3 bases: TGCAGCGTTGTAGTGGGGGCGGGGGAGCAGTACTTC. Its translation: CSVVVGAGEQYF.

V and J are TRBV7-2 and TRBJ2-5; 7 bases map to TRBD2. CDR1 SGHTA and CDR2 FQGNSA come from the germline V gene. This CDR3 comprises 15 residues. V was clipped by 4 bases and J by 4 bases; unmatched bases: 9. The chain's CDR3 is CASSYPGLPVETQYF. In DNA form, the CDR3 reads TGTGCCAGCAGCTATCCGGGACTACCGGTAGAGACCCAGTACTTC. The full variable domain, completed using reference TRBV7-2 and TRBJ2-5, is GAGVSQSPSNKVTEKGKDVELRCDPISGHTALYWYRQSLGQGLEFLIYFQGNSAPDKSGLPSDRFSAERTGGSVSTLTIQRTQQEDSAVYLCASSYPGLPVETQYFGPGTRLLVL.

This clone was counted a few times. The chain is built from TRBV11-2 and TRBJ2-7, with TRBD1 matching 8 bases. Germline V gene data show CDR1 as SGHAT and CDR2 as FQNNGV. V dropped 4 bases and J dropped 7; count of bases not matched to a gene: 9. CDR3 size: 14 residues. CDR3 coding DNA: TGTGCCAGCAGCTCGGAGACAGGGGAATGGGAGCAGTACTTC. Translated: CASSSETGEWEQYF.